Shown below are 6 T cell receptor beta chains from a single sample sequenced in a study of blood T cell repertoires in COVID-19. Clones were read by immunoSEQ multiplex PCR, and TCRdb kept only the in-frame ones, dropping some. The repertoire holds approximately 200,000 clones, with 85% to 90% as singletons. Sequencing input: PBMCs or T cells enriched from blood (not recorded which). These receptors all come from a man aged 25-40 years who had recovered from COVID-19.

In DNA form, the CDR3 reads TGTGCCAGCAGTGAAGCGGTAGCAGGGAATACGCCCCAGCATTTT. Its translation: CASSEAVAGNTPQHF. The chain combines TRBV2 with TRBJ1-5, with D possibly being TRBD1 (5 bases). Trimming removed 0 bases from V and 9 bases from J, with 15 bases in between. This CDR3 comprises 15 residues. CDR1 and CDR2 (germline): SNHLY, FYNNEI.

The chain uses TRBV6-6 and TRBJ2-5, with 12 bases identical to TRBD1. Germline V CDR1 and CDR2: MNHNY, SVGAGI (reference sequence). The CDR3 length is 17 residues. Trimming took 5 bases from V and 5 from J; bases not matched to a gene: 12. DNA of the CDR3: TGTGCCAGCAGTCTCCCCGGGACAGGGGGCCTTAGGGAGACCCAGTACTTC. Its protein product is CASSLPGTGGLRETQYF.

V is TRBV3-1 (or the pseudogene TRBV3-2) and J is TRBJ2-3, with 10 nucleotides matching TRBD1. The CDR3 totals 16 residues. Trimming took 4 bases from V and 2 from J; bases not matched to a gene: 6. Germline loops: CDR1 LGHDT, CDR2 YNNKEL (reference sequence). CDR3 in DNA: TGTGCCAGCAGCCGGCGGGACAGGGGAGTCACAGATACGCAGTATTTT. Its translation is CASSRRDRGVTDTQYF.

The rearrangement uses TRBV11-2 and TRBJ2-2, with a weak D call TRBD1 (6 bases). V lost 4 bases and J 4 bases, leaving 19 bases between the germline ends. Germline CDR1 is SGHAT and CDR2 is FQNNGV. The CDR3 totals 17 residues. The CDR3 DNA reads as TGTGCCAGCAGCTCAAACCAACCGACAGGTGGCACCGGGGAGCTGTTTTTT. The encoded protein is CASSSNQPTGGTGELFF.

The V call is TRBV2, the J call TRBJ2-3; D is unclear. The CDR3 loop spans 17 amino acids. CDR1 SNHLY and CDR2 FYNNEI come from the germline V gene. V shed 4 bases and J shed 3 bases, with 20 bases lying between them. The CDR3 sequence: CASSGEETRRPTDTQYF. As DNA, the CDR3 is TGTGCCAGCAGTGGCGAAGAGACACGACGACCTACAGATACGCAGTATTTT. The variable domain in full, completed from reference TRBV2 and TRBJ2-3, reads EPEVTQTPSHQVTQMGQEVILRCVPISNHLYFYWYRQILGQKVEFLVSFYNNEISEKSEIFDDQFSVERPDGSNFTLKIRSTKLEDSAMYFCASSGEETRRPTDTQYFGPGTRLTVL.

This chain uses TRBV29-1 with TRBJ2-7; D is unresolved. Per germline, CDR1 SQVTM and CDR2 ANQGSEA. The CDR3 consists of 13 residues. V was shortened by 6 bases and J by 0 bases, with 12 bases between the two germline ends. CDR3 DNA sequence: TGCAGCGTCGCCCCCAGGAACTCCTACGAGCAGTACTTC. This sequence encodes CSVAPRNSYEQYF.